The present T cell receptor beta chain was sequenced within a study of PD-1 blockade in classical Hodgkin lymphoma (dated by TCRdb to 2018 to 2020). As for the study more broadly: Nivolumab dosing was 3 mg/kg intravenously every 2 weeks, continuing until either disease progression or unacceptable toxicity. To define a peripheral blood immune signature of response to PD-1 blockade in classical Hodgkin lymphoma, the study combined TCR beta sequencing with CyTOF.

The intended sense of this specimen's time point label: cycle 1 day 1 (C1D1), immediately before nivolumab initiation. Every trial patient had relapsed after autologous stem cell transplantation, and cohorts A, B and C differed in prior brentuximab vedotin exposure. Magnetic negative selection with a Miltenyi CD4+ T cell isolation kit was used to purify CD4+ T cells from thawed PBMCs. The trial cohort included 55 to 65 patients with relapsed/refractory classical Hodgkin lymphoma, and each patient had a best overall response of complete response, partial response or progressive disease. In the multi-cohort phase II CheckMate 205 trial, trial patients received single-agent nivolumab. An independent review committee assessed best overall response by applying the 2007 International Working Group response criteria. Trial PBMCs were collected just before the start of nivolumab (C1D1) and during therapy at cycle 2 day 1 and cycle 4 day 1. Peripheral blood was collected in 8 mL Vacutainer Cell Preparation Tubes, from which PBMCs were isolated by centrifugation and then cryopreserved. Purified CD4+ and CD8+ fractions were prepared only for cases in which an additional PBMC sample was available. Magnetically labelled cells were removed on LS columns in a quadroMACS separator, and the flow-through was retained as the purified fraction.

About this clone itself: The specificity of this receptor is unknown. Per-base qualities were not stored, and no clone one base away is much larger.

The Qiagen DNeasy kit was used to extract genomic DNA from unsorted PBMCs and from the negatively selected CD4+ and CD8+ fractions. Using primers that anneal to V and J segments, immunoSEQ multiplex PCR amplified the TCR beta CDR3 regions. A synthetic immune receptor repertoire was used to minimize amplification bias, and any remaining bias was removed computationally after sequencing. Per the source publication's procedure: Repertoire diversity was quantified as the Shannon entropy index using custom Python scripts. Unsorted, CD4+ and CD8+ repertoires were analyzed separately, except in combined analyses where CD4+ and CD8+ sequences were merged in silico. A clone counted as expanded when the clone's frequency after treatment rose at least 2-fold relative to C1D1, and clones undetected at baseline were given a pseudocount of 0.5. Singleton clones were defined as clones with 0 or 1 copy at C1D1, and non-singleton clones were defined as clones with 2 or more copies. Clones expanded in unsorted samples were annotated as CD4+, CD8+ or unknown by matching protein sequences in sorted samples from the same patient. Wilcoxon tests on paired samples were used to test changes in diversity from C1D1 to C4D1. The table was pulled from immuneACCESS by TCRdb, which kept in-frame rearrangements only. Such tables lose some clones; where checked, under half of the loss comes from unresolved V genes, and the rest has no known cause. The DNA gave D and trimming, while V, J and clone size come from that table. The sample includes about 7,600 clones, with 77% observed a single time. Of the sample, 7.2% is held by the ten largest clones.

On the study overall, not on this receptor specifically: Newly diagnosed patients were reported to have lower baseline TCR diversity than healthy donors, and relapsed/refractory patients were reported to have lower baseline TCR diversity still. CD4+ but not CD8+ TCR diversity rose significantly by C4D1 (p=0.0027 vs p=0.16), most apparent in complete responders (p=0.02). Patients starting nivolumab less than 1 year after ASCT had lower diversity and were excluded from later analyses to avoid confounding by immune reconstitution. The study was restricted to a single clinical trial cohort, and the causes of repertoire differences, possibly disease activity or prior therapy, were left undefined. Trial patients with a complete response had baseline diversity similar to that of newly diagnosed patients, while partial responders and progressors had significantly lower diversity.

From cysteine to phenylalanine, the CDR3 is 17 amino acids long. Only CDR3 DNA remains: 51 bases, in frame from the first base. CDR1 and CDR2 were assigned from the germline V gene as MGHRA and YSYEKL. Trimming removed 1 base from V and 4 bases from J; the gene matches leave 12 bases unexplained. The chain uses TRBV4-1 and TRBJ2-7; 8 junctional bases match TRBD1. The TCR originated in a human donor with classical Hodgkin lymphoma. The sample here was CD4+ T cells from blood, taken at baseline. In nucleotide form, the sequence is TGCGCCAGCAGCCAAGCCTCTTTGTCAGGGGGCGCGTACGAGCAGTACTTC. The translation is CASSQASLSGGAYEQYF.